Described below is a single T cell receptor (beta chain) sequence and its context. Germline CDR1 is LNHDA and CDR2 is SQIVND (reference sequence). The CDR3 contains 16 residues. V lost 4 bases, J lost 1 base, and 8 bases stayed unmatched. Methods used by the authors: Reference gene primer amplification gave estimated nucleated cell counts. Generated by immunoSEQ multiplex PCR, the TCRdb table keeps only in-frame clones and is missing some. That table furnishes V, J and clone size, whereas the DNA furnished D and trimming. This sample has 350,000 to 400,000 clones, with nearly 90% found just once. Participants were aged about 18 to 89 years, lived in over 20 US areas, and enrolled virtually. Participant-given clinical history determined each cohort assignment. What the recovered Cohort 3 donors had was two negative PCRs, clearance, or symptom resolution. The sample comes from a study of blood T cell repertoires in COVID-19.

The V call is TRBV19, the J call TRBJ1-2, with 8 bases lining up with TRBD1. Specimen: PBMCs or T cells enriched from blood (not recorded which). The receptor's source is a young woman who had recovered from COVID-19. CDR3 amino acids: CASSSGDRRINYGYTF. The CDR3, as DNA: TGTGCCAGTAGTAGCGGGGACAGGAGAATTAACTATGGCTACACCTTC.